A single sample gave rise to the 24 T cell receptor beta chains below, sequenced in a study of blood T cell repertoires in COVID-19. Measured with immunoSEQ multiplex PCR; TCRdb has only the in-frame clones, and not every one. The sample lists 150,000 to 170,000 clones, under 85% occurring once. Sequences were obtained from peripheral blood. The origin of the receptors is an elderly woman with acute or convalescent COVID-19.

A single count supports this clone. The chain couples TRBV9 to TRBJ1-1; D not certain. The CDR3 has 15 residues. Germline lookup yields CDR1 SGDLS and CDR2 YYNGEE. With 0 bases removed from V and 0 bases from J, the gap between germline ends came to 9 bases. CDR3 region: CASSVALGLNTEAFF. The CDR3 coding sequence is TGTGCCAGCAGCGTAGCTCTGGGCTTGAACACTGAAGCTTTCTTT.

The CDR3 nucleotides read TGTGCCAGCAGTTATTGGCGGGGTGACGGAAACACCATATATTTT. Its translation: CASSYWRGDGNTIYF. This chain connects TRBV6-5 to TRBJ1-3; D is uncertain. Germline V gene lookup returns CDR1 MNHEY and CDR2 SVGAGI. The CDR3 spans 15 residues. The V and J ends lost 3 bases and 4 bases respectively, with 13 bases between them.

The V call is TRBV18, the J call TRBJ1-1; 9 positions agree with TRBD1. J gave up 3 bases and V 3 bases, and 8 bases lay outside the gene matches. CDR3 length: 16 amino acids. Looked up from germline, CDR1 is KGHSH and CDR2 is LQKENI. The CDR3 nucleotides read TGTGCCAGCTCACCCGGGACAGGGCAGATAGACACTGAAGCTTTCTTT. This sequence encodes CASSPGTGQIDTEAFF.

J is TRBJ1-4 and V is TRBV2; the match to TRBD1 covers 7 bases. The CDR3 runs to 16 residues. Germline CDR1 SNHLY, CDR2 FYNNEI. V gave up 2 bases and J gave up 7 bases; unmatched junction bases: 10. This CDR3 is CASSEMLGTVPEKLFF. Here the CDR3 DNA reads TGTGCCAGCAGTGAAATGTTAGGGACAGTCCCTGAAAAACTGTTTTTT.

The chain combines TRBV3-1 (or the pseudogene TRBV3-2) with TRBJ2-3; 7 bases are shared with TRBD1. Germline V gene lookup returns CDR1 LGHDT and CDR2 YNNKEL (reference sequence). CDR3 length: 16 amino acids. J lost 1 base, V lost 4 bases, and 8 bases had no gene match. The CDR3 sequence: CASSPIWTGRTDTQYF. Written as DNA, the CDR3 is TGTGCCAGCAGCCCAATCTGGACAGGCCGCACAGATACGCAGTATTTT.

This clone was picked up one time. This chain connects TRBV4-1 to TRBJ2-2, with D maybe TRBD1 (6 bases). There are 18 residues in the CDR3. Germline CDR1 MGHRA, CDR2 YSYEKL. V lost 0 bases and J lost 7, with 21 bases in between. The CDR3 bases are TGCGCCAGCAGCCAAGATACCCCCGACAGGCTTAGGGGCGGGGAGCTGTTTTTT. This sequence encodes CASSQDTPDRLRGGELFF.

V and J are TRBV5-1 and TRBJ1-5; D possibly corresponds to TRBD1 (5 bases). Germline CDR1 and CDR2: SGHRS and YFSETQ. The CDR3 spans 15 residues. Trimming removed 3 bases at V and 2 bases at J, with 12 bases between. The CDR3 DNA reads TGCGCCAGCAGCTCGGGGGGTGTAGGCAATCAGCCCCAGCATTTT. This gives the protein CASSSGGVGNQPQHF.

This clone came up a few times. The chain employs TRBV5-6 and TRBJ2-3; D gene ambiguous. V lost 4 bases, J lost 4 bases, and 13 bases lay in between. Germline V gene data show CDR1 as SGHDT and CDR2 as YYEEEE. The CDR3 runs 14 residues. CDR3 nucleotide sequence: TGTGCCAGCAGCGGAACAGACACCGCAGATACGCAGTATTTT. It specifies CASSGTDTADTQYF. Filled out from reference TRBV5-6 and TRBJ2-3, the complete variable domain reads DAGVTQSPTHLIKTRGQQVTLRCSPKSGHDTVSWYQQALGQGPQFIFQYYEEEERQRGNFPDRFSGHQFPNYSSELNVNALLLGDSALYLCASSGTDTADTQYFGPGTRLTVL.

The gene calls are TRBV25-1 and TRBJ2-1; TRBD1 matches 8 bases. The V gene end was trimmed by 7 bases and the J gene end by 8 bases; junction bases not matched to a gene: 7. This CDR3 comprises 13 residues. Germline values: CDR1 MGHDK, CDR2 SYGVNS. The CDR3, as DNA: TGTGCCAGCACCGTAACAGGGGGGTATGAGCAGTTCTTC. It encodes CASTVTGGYEQFF.

This clone came up a few times. The chain has TRBV18 and TRBJ2-1; 8 nucleotides match TRBD2. J was trimmed by 7 bases and V by 3 bases; bases with no gene match: 11. From germline, CDR1 is KGHSH and CDR2 LQKENI. The CDR3 extends over 16 amino acids. The CDR3 spells CASSPSSAGGSNEQFF. DNA for the CDR3: TGTGCCAGCTCACCCTCGAGCGCGGGGGGATCGAATGAGCAGTTCTTC.

The chain joins TRBV18 to TRBJ2-1; perhaps TRBD2 as D (5 bases). Deletions cut 4 bases from V and 2 bases from J, with 12 bases between. This CDR3 has 15 residues. Germline CDR1 KGHSH, CDR2 LQKENI. The CDR3 is CASSRTRTTYNEQFF. The CDR3 coding sequence is TGTGCCAGCTCACGGACTCGAACCACCTACAATGAGCAGTTCTTC. The full variable domain, rest sourced from reference TRBV18 and TRBJ2-1, is NAGVMQNPRHLVRRRGQEARLRCSPMKGHSHVYWYRQLPEEGLKFMVYLQKENIIDESGMPKERFSAEFPKEGPSILRIQQVVRGDSAAYFCASSRTRTTYNEQFFGPGTRLTVL.

This clone was seen a handful of times. The rearrangement links TRBV4-1 to TRBJ1-4, with 12 nucleotides matching TRBD1. The CDR3 covers 19 residues. CDR1 is MGHRA, CDR2 YSYEKL, per germline. Losses at the gene ends were 5 bases for V and 4 bases for J; bases not matched to a gene: 14. CDR3 loop: CASSADPGQGAQVNEKLFF. CDR3 in DNA: TGCGCCAGCAGCGCGGACCCGGGACAGGGGGCGCAAGTTAATGAAAAACTGTTTTTT.

The CDR3 protein is CASTATGSATNEKLFF. Written as DNA, the CDR3 is TGCGCCAGCACAGCTACAGGGTCGGCAACTAATGAAAAACTGTTTTTT. The genes are TRBV5-1 and TRBJ1-4; weak D call: TRBD1 (6 bases). This CDR3 spans 16 amino acids. The V gene lost 6 bases and the J gene lost 0 bases, with 15 bases spanning the gap. The V gene's germline CDR1 is SGHRS and CDR2 YFSETQ.

This chain connects TRBV10-3 to TRBJ1-5; unclear D gene. Trimming removed 10 bases from V and 7 bases from J, with 20 bases in between. Germline CDR1 and CDR2: ENHRY and SYGVKD. The CDR3 consists of 14 residues. Here the CDR3 DNA reads TGTGCCACCGCCCTTGAGGGATCTGGCCAGCCCCAGCATTTT. Translated: CATALEGSGQPQHF.

The chain links TRBV3-1 (or the pseudogene TRBV3-2) to TRBJ1-2, with no clear D. The CDR3 extends over 13 amino acids. Germline V gene sequence: CDR1 LGHDT, CDR2 YNNKEL (reference sequence). V was clipped by 4 bases and J by 5 bases, with 11 bases between them. The chain's CDR3 is CASSPSSSYGYTF. As DNA, the CDR3 is TGTGCCAGCAGCCCTTCCTCTTCTTATGGCTACACCTTC.

This chain joins TRBV20-1 and TRBJ1-2, with TRBD1 as a possible D gene (6 bases). The ends were cut back, 3 bases at V and 4 bases at J, with 12 bases in the middle. Germline loops: CDR1 DFQATT, CDR2 SNEGSKA (reference sequence). CDR3 length: 13 amino acids. This CDR3 is CSASKGGSYGYTF. CDR3 DNA: TGCAGTGCTAGTAAGGGGGGGAGCTATGGCTACACCTTC.

This clone was seen a few times. The chain has TRBV19 and TRBJ1-3, with TRBD1 matching 8 bases. The CDR3 loop spans 14 amino acids. Germline V gene sequence: CDR1 LNHDA, CDR2 SQIVND (reference sequence). J lost 3 bases, V lost 8 bases, and 6 bases had no gene match. The CDR3 DNA reads TGTGCCAGTGGTACAGGGGGAATTGGAAACACCATATATTTT. Its protein is CASGTGGIGNTIYF.

This rearrangement joins TRBV24-1 to TRBJ2-5, with 13 bases matching TRBD2. The CDR3 has 16 residues. CDR1 is KGHDR, CDR2 SFDVKD, per germline. The trim removed 4 bases at V and 5 bases at J, leaving 6 bases unmatched. CDR3 nucleotide sequence: TGTGCCACCAGTGACACTAGCGGGGGGGCCCCGGAGACCCAGTACTTC. Encoded protein: CATSDTSGGAPETQYF.

This rearrangement joins TRBV25-1 to TRBJ1-1; D may be TRBD1 (6 bases). V was clipped by 2 bases and J by 5 bases, with 12 bases between them. CDR3 length: 14 amino acids. The germline gives CDR1 MGHDK, CDR2 SYGVNS. CDR3 sequence (DNA): TGTGCCAGCAGTGAAGGGGGTGGGACAACTGAAGCTTTCTTT. Residues: CASSEGGGTTEAFF.

V is TRBV29-1 and J is TRBJ2-7; 7 nucleotides agree with TRBD1. Per the germline V gene, CDR1 is SQVTM and CDR2 is ANQGSEA. This CDR3 contains 11 residues. The junction had 6 bases not matched to a gene; V was cut back by 7 bases and J by 6 bases. Here the CDR3 DNA reads TGCAGCGCCGAGGACAGGAGCGAGCAGTACTTC. The encoded protein is CSAEDRSEQYF.

This chain uses TRBV5-8 with TRBJ2-3, with 9 bases identical to TRBD1. This CDR3 is 14 amino acids long. Trimming cost V 2 bases and J 4 bases; bases outside gene matches: 2. Germline V gene sequence: CDR1 SGHTS, CDR2 YDEGEE. CDR3 DNA: TGTGCCAGCAGCTTTGACAGGGGGGCAGATACGCAGTATTTT. Encoded protein: CASSFDRGADTQYF.

This chain connects TRBV7-9 to TRBJ1-6; tentative D call: TRBD1 (5 bases). V gave up 5 bases and J gave up 7 bases, with 15 bases separating them. Per germline, CDR1 SEHNR and CDR2 FQNEAQ (reference sequence). The CDR3 loop spans 15 amino acids. CDR3 DNA: TGTGCCAGCAGCCCCCTCGGGGGTGGAAATTCACCCCTCCACTTT. Translating gives CASSPLGGGNSPLHF. The full variable domain, in which reference TRBV7-9 and TRBJ1-6 provide the parts outside the CDR3, is DTGVSQNPRHKITKRGQNVTFRCDPISEHNRLYWYRQTLGQGPEFLTYFQNEAQLEKSRLLSDRFSAERPKGSFSTLEIQRTEQGDSAMYLCASSPLGGGNSPLHFGNGTRLTVT.

This clone has only one observation. This chain joins TRBV6-5 and TRBJ2-3; the D gene is possibly TRBD1 (5 bases). This CDR3 has 13 residues. Germline CDR1 reads MNHEY; CDR2 reads SVGAGI. The V gene lost 6 bases and the J gene lost 3 bases, with 10 bases spanning the gap. CDR3 in amino acids: CASSDRQTDTQYF. The CDR3 bases are TGTGCCAGCAGCGACCGACAGACAGATACGCAGTATTTT.

This clone was seen only a few times. This chain links TRBV5-6 with TRBJ2-2; 9 bases align to TRBD2. The CDR3 contains 14 residues. Germline V gives CDR1 SGHDT, CDR2 YYEEEE. V dropped 4 bases and J dropped 7; count of bases not matched to a gene: 5. The CDR3 bases are TGTGCCAGCAGCCGACTAGCGGTACGCGGGGAGCTGTTTTTT. It encodes CASSRLAVRGELFF.